This T cell receptor beta chain was identified in a study of identical twins listed by TCRdb under 2016. About the investigation overall: To test whether fetal clonotypes persist, the study used deep sequencing on TCR alpha and beta repertoires from monozygotic twins, unrelated adults of various ages, and cord blood. To rule out contamination, replicate twin experiments were performed at different times with different library preparation protocols.

Every donor was a healthy Caucasian. Three pairs of female monozygotic twins, all aged roughly 18 to 29 years, were included in the twin cohort. The RNA used for TCR libraries was isolated from peripheral blood mononuclear cells. V is cut back by 2 bases and J by 2 bases, with 3 bases in the junction unmatched. Taken from cysteine to phenylalanine, the CDR3 has 15 residues. Left in the record is the CDR3 DNA by itself, 45 bases read in frame from the first base. CDR1 MNHEY and CDR2 SVGAGI are derived from the germline V gene. As regards this clonotype: What this receptor recognizes is not known. Base-call qualities are not available, and no considerably larger clone is one nucleotide away.

The library came from 5' RACE. Sequencing was carried out with an Illumina HiSeq 2000. A universal primer binding site was added through template switching, and the final cDNA carried a unique molecular identifier so that TCR cDNA molecules could be counted accurately. Specific primers in the conserved constant-segment region were used to synthesize first-strand cDNA for TCR alpha and beta chains. To control for contamination, every cDNA library carried two barcodes: a SMART-Mk sample barcode plus Illumina barcodes. Two successive PCR steps introduced TruSeq adapter sequences along with Illumina sample barcodes. The TCR alpha and beta cDNA libraries were sequenced on the Illumina HiSeq platform using custom primers. Per the original workflow: Unique molecular identifiers were extracted from raw reads with MiGEC, and CDR3 positions were determined with MiXCR. Recombination models were inferred per individual with the repgenHMM and IGoR tools using an EM algorithm. The tcR package in R was used for shared clonotype analysis, with sharing normalized by the product of cloneset sizes. Out-of-frame nonproductive sequences were analyzed to study raw recombination free of thymic and clonal selection effects. Through fastp at Q25 and MiXCR, TCRdb rebuilt clones from the public reads, retaining in-frame beta chains. Records with the same CDR3 protein are collapsed into one entry carrying the most frequent genes and DNA. Clone size and V and J calls follow TCRdb, not the original study. In all, the sample holds hundreds of thousands of distinct CDR3 sequences, and about 20% of those were seen once. Together, the top ten hold 4.3% of the sample.

The paper's findings and limits, for the study overall: Because the same donors could not be followed over many years, the conclusions depended on cross-sectional statistical analysis. Abundant cord blood beta clonotypes had fewer insertions, young adult naive repertoires showed a similar but weaker trend, and memory repertoires showed no such trend. Out-of-frame TCR alpha sharing in monozygotic twins was systematically underestimated by recombination models, whereas sharing between unrelated individuals was in agreement with the recombination models. Zero-insertion analyses could be partly confounded by invariant T cells such as MAIT and iNKT, although diverse VJ usage argued against such confounding for most clonotypes. Out-of-frame TCR alpha sequences shared between twins showed an excess of low generation-probability sequences compared with coincidental sharing between unrelated individuals. The excess sharing between twins in beta out-of-frame sequences was weaker because fewer shared sequences reduced the signal-to-noise ratio.

This same sample was also taken into another study, of T cells expressing NK-cell markers. That second report states: Three sorted T-cell subsets (CD3+CD56+NKG2C+, CD3+CD56+NKG2C- and CD3+CD56-NKG2C+) from eight donors had their TCR beta-chain repertoires profiled. Among the eight sequenced donors, only one was HCMV-seronegative, while the other seven were HCMV-seropositive. In several experiments an anti-gammadeltaTCR antibody was added to restrict sorting to alphabetaTCR-expressing T cells. In six donors, the dominant CD3+CD56+NKG2C+ clonotypes were found to rank among the top 10 CD8+ clonotypes and to make up roughly 1.0-7.5% of CD8+ T cells. Those dominant clonotypes were again the most abundant among CD3+CD56-NKG2C+ cells in a handful of donors, at about 28.3-65%. Whether the expanded NKG2C-expressing T cell clones were specific for HCMV antigens was left unclear. Randomly selected healthy volunteers, three men and five women, were used as the eight sequenced donors. HCMV-specific IgG was detected in serum with a commercial ELISA kit to determine HCMV serostatus. Bulk peripheral blood T-cell repertoires were additionally sequenced from unsorted PBMC for six donors. MIGEC was used to demultiplex reads and group reads by UMI, and MiTCR was used to assemble and quantify clonotypes. To exclude erroneous sequences, only TCR cDNA sequences supported by at least two reads were retained. Downstream repertoire analysis used the tcR package, and clonotypes were matched across fractions by CDR3 nucleotide sequence plus V segment. VDJmatch was used to annotate antigen specificity against VDJdb, with one amino acid substitution allowed in CDR3.

The sequence is built from TRBV6-5 and TRBJ2-7; TRBD1 fits 10 bases in the junction. Sequenced: PBMCs. The clonotype was recovered from a woman aged 18-35 years in good health. The CDR3: CASSYRDRGPYEQYF. Read as DNA, the sequence is TGTGCCAGCAGTTACCGGGACAGGGGTCCCTACGAGCAGTACTTC.